What follows are 15 T cell receptor beta chains derived from one specimen sequenced in a study of blood T cell repertoires in COVID-19. Only in-frame clones appear in the TCRdb table, and some are missing; sequencing was by immunoSEQ multiplex PCR. The sample shows approximately 330,000 clones, 80% to 90% of them seen only once. The sequencing sample was made of PBMCs or T cells enriched from blood (not recorded which). Source of these receptors: a woman aged 40 to 50 with acute COVID-19.

This sequence joins TRBV7-2 and TRBJ1-2; D gene uncertain. This CDR3 contains 12 residues. In germline, CDR1 is SGHTA, CDR2 FQGNSA. V was trimmed by 3 bases and J by 4 bases, leaving 6 bases between them. The CDR3 loop is CASSLSPYGYTF. As DNA, the CDR3 is TGTGCCAGCAGCTTGAGTCCCTATGGCTACACCTTC.

This chain connects TRBV19 to TRBJ1-6, with D perhaps TRBD1 (6 bases). Trimming left V 6 bases short and J 0 bases short, with 12 bases between. This CDR3 region has 16 residues. Germline V gene data show CDR1 as LNHDA and CDR2 as SQIVND (reference sequence). The CDR3 loop is CASRNRESSYNSPLHF. CDR3 DNA: TGTGCCAGTAGGAACAGGGAGAGCTCCTATAATTCACCCCTCCACTTT.

This clone was counted once. The V and J genes are TRBV15 and TRBJ2-3; 8 positions agree with TRBD1. V trimming: 4 bases; J trimming: 2 bases; junction bases outside the gene matches: 8. Germline CDR1 LNHNV, CDR2 YYDKDF (reference sequence). The CDR3 is 16 residues long. DNA of the CDR3: TGTGCCACCAGCATACACCGGACAGGGTTCACAGATACGCAGTATTTT. Encoded protein: CATSIHRTGFTDTQYF.

A remark on this clone: Distinct nucleotide sequences in the sample also encode this CDR3. The chain uses TRBV15 and TRBJ2-3; possibly TRBD1 for D (5 bases). The CDR3 is 13 amino acids. The germline gives CDR1 LNHNV, CDR2 YYDKDF (reference sequence). The V end was cut by 0 bases, the J end by 4 bases, with 5 bases between. CDR3 protein: CATSRDRADTQYF. The CDR3 region has the DNA TGTGCCACCAGCAGAGACAGGGCAGATACGCAGTATTTT.

The chain links TRBV6-5 to TRBJ1-2, with D possibly TRBD1 on 6 matching bases. There are 13 residues in the CDR3. Trimming took 5 bases from V and 2 from J, leaving 9 bases between them. Germline V gene data show CDR1 as MNHEY and CDR2 as SVGAGI. CDR3 DNA sequence: TGTGCCAGCAGTAGGGGACACAACTATGGCTACACCTTC. Translation gives CASSRGHNYGYTF.

The V call is TRBV6-2 or TRBV6-3, the J call TRBJ1-2; perhaps TRBD1 as D (6 bases). Between the trimmed V and J ends, which lost 4 bases and 8 bases, there was a span of 17 bases. The CDR3 has 14 residues. Per germline, CDR1 MNHEY and CDR2 SVGEGT. CDR3 region: CASSFYRDVGGYTF. The CDR3 nucleotides read TGTGCCAGCAGTTTCTACAGGGATGTAGGGGGCTACACCTTC.

The chain employs TRBV6-2 or TRBV6-3 and TRBJ2-5, with TRBD2 as a possible D gene (7 bases). From germline, CDR1 is MNHEY and CDR2 SVGEGT. The CDR3 totals 14 residues. The V gene lost 4 bases and the J gene lost 7 bases, with 16 bases spanning the gap. CDR3 residues: CASSSTGGIRTQYF. The CDR3 bases are TGTGCCAGCAGTTCGACGGGGGGCATAAGGACCCAGTACTTC.

The chain combines TRBV7-8 with TRBJ1-6, with 8 positions matching TRBD1. The ends lost 4 bases at V and 6 bases at J; junction bases unmatched: 5. The CDR3 is made up of 15 amino acids. Per germline, CDR1 SGHVS and CDR2 FQNEAQ. The CDR3 nucleotides read TGTGCCAGCAGCTCCCAACAGGGGGGTAATTCACCCCTCCACTTT. Translated: CASSSQQGGNSPLHF.

The rearrangement joins TRBV28 to TRBJ1-5, with 12 positions matching TRBD1. The V and J ends lost 5 bases and 7 bases, in that order; junction bases with no gene match: 6. The length of the CDR3 is 15 residues. CDR1 is MDHEN, CDR2 SYDVKM, per germline. The CDR3 nucleotides are TGTGCCAGCAGTCCTCGGGACAGGGGGCGGCAGCCCCAGCATTTT. Protein sequence: CASSPRDRGRQPQHF.

The chain uses TRBV6-2 or TRBV6-3 and TRBJ2-7, with 7 bases fitting TRBD1. J was trimmed by 0 bases and V by 2 bases; bases with no gene match: 4. The CDR3 has 15 residues. CDR1 MNHEY and CDR2 SVGEGT come from the germline V gene. CDR3 loop: CASSYLDRSSYEQYF. CDR3 DNA sequence: TGTGCCAGCAGTTACCTGGACAGGAGCTCCTACGAGCAGTACTTC.

In this sample, this clone turned up once. CDR3 protein: CASSQAGQETQYF. DNA of the CDR3: TGTGCCAGCAGCCAAGCAGGCCAAGAGACCCAGTACTTC. V usage is TRBV3-1 (or the pseudogene TRBV3-2) and J usage is TRBJ2-5; no clear D gene. Germline V gives CDR1 LGHDT, CDR2 YNNKEL (reference sequence). This CDR3 is 13 amino acids long. V gave up 1 base and J gave up 1 base, with 4 bases separating them.

The rearrangement uses TRBV19 and TRBJ2-5; D is possibly TRBD2 (5 bases). This CDR3 is built from 14 residues. V was trimmed by 5 bases and J by 2 bases, leaving 12 bases between them. CDR1 LNHDA and CDR2 SQIVND come from the germline V gene (reference sequence). The CDR3 sequence: CASSDTGTQETQYF. CDR3 nucleotide sequence: TGTGCCAGTAGTGATACGGGAACTCAAGAGACCCAGTACTTC.

This chain connects TRBV29-1 to TRBJ2-7; 9 bases agree with TRBD2. V lost 7 bases and J lost 1; bases outside the gene matches: 8. This CDR3 has 14 residues. Germline CDR1 and CDR2: SQVTM and ANQGSEA. DNA for the CDR3: TGCAGCGCTAGACTAGCGGTTAATTCCTACGAGCAGTACTTC. Translated, it gives CSARLAVNSYEQYF.

Points on this clone: Other DNA sequences within the sample encode an identical CDR3. This sequence joins TRBV12-3 or TRBV12-4 and TRBJ2-7; tentatively, D is TRBD2 (5 bases). Trimming removed 5 bases at V and 3 bases at J, with 8 bases between. There are 12 residues in the CDR3. CDR3 residues: CASSPRGYEQYF. DNA of the CDR3: TGTGCCAGCAGTCCCCGGGGCTACGAGCAGTACTTC.

This clone has just a few counts. The chain has TRBV19 and TRBJ1-2, with a possible D match to TRBD1 (5 bases). V lost 7 bases to trimming and J lost 8 bases, with 14 bases between them. The V gene's germline CDR1 is LNHDA and CDR2 SQIVND (reference sequence). The CDR3 is 12 amino acids. This chain's CDR3 is CASTTGSGGYTF. CDR3 nucleotides: TGTGCCAGTACTACAGGTTCCGGCGGCTACACCTTC.